Listed below are T cell receptor beta chains from one sample, sequenced in a study of CD8 T cells in ankylosing spondylitis. One entry per CDR3 protein results from TCRdb running MiXCR on the 5' RACE reads. The sample holds 200,000 to 300,000 distinct CDR3 sequences, roughly 8.2% seen once. Sequenced material: blood, either unsorted or a sorted T cell fraction (not recorded which). The receptors here all came from a female donor with ankylosing spondylitis or in good health (not recorded which). CDR3s include the opening cysteine and the closing phenylalanine or tryptophan. A D gene is named only where the DNA matches it firmly. Clone size is not always given. Where it is, it says once, few, many or a class for expanded clones.

clone size | D gene | J gene | V gene | CDR3 DNA | CDR3 protein
many | TRBD1 | TRBJ2-7 | TRBV5-1 | TGCGCCAGCAGCTCTGGACAGGGCCACTCCTACGAGCAGTACTTC | CASSSGQGHSYEQYF
NA | NA | TRBJ1-2 | TRBV7-9 | TGTGCCAGCAGTTCGGACGGAAGCGGCTACACCTTC | CASSSDGSGYTF
many | TRBD2 | TRBJ2-3 | TRBV9 | TGTGCCAGCAGCGACGGACTAGCGGGAAGCACAGATACGCAGTATTTT | CASSDGLAGSTDTQYF
many | NA | TRBJ2-5 | TRBV5-1 | TGCGCCAGCAGCTTGTCGCCGGAGCGGACCCAGTACTTC | CASSLSPERTQYF
many | NA | TRBJ1-5 | TRBV12-3/TRBV12-4 | TGTGCCAGCAGTTTAGGTCAGCCCCAGCATTTT | CASSLGQPQHF
many | NA | TRBJ2-1 | TRBV4-3 | TGCGCCAGCAGCCAAGATTGGGGCGGAGGGGGTGGTCCCGGGAATGAGCAGTTCTTC | CASSQDWGGGGGPGNEQFF
many | NA | TRBJ2-5 | TRBV3-1 | TGTGCCAGCAGCCTTAACCTGGGGACCCAGTACTTC | CASSLNLGTQYF
few | NA | TRBJ2-7 | TRBV9 | TGTGCCAGCAGCGTAGGTGACTTTACCTACGAGCAGTACTTC | CASSVGDFTYEQYF
many | NA | TRBJ2-1 | TRBV6-2/TRBV6-3 | TGTGCCAGCAGCCTAGCGAACTTCAATGAGCAGTTCTTC | CASSLANFNEQFF
many | NA | TRBJ1-5 | TRBV25-1 | TGTGCCAGCAGGGAGGGATTCAATCAGCCCCAGCATTTT | CASREGFNQPQHF
many | NA | TRBJ2-3 | TRBV10-3 | TGTGCCATCAGTGAGTCGAACGACGCAGATACGCAGTATTTT | CAISESNDADTQYF
few | TRBD1 | TRBJ1-1 | TRBV11-1 | TGTGCCAGCAGGGCAGGGGGCGCGGGGAACACTGAAGCTTTCTTT | CASRAGGAGNTEAFF
many | NA | TRBJ1-1 | TRBV29-1 | TGCAGCGTTGAGTATCCTGGCACTGAAGCTTTCTTT | CSVEYPGTEAFF
few | NA | TRBJ2-2 | TRBV7-2 | TGTGCCAGCAGCCCCTGGACGGTGAACACCGGGGAGCTGTTTTTT | CASSPWTVNTGELFF
NA | NA | TRBJ2-3 | TRBV29-1 | TGCAGCGAGAGGGGTAGCACAGATACGCAGTATTTT | CSERGSTDTQYF
many | NA | TRBJ2-5 | TRBV3-1 | TGTGCCAGCAGCCAAGATAGGAACAGACTACTACCCCAAGAGACCCAGTACTTC | CASSQDRNRLLPQETQYF
many | NA | TRBJ2-5 | TRBV5-1 | TGCGCCAGCACCAGAAACATCCTGAGGGAGACCCAGTACTTC | CASTRNILRETQYF
few | TRBD2 | TRBJ2-2 | TRBV7-2 | TGTGCCAGCGGGGGAGGGCTCACCGGGGAGCTGTTTTTT | CASGGGLTGELFF
many | NA | TRBJ2-7 | TRBV7-6 | TGTGCCAGCAGCCCCTCACCCAGGGGTGAGCAGTACTTC | CASSPSPRGEQYF
few | NA | TRBJ2-7 | TRBV11-2 | TGTGCCAGCAGCTTAGATAGGGCGGACTCCTACGAGCAGTACTTC | CASSLDRADSYEQYF
many | NA | TRBJ2-1 | TRBV28 | TGTGCCAGCAGTCTTGGGGTGATCAATGAGCAGTTCTTC | CASSLGVINEQFF
many | NA | TRBJ1-5 | TRBV10-3 | TGTGCCATCAGTGATGGGGGAAGGCCCCAGCATTTT | CAISDGGRPQHF
few | TRBD1 | TRBJ2-1 | TRBV7-9 | TGTGCCAGCATGGCTGGAACCGGGACAGACTACAATGAGCAGTTCTTC | CASMAGTGTDYNEQFF
many | NA | TRBJ2-7 | TRBV5-5 | TGTGCCAGCAGCTATAATACAGGGCCCTCCTACGAGCAGTACTTC | CASSYNTGPSYEQYF
many | TRBD2 | TRBJ2-1 | TRBV27 | TGTGCCAGCACCTTCAGCGGGACCTACAATGAGCAGTTCTTC | CASTFSGTYNEQFF
many | NA | TRBJ1-1 | TRBV12-3/TRBV12-4 | TGTGCCAGCAGCGCCACTGAAGCTTTCTTT | CASSATEAFF
few | NA | TRBJ1-3 | TRBV7-2 | TGTGCCAGCAGCTTAGCGACAGACATTGGAAACACCATATATTTT | CASSLATDIGNTIYF
many | NA | TRBJ1-5 | TRBV5-1 | TGCGCCAGCAGCTCCACAGGGAGTAGACCCCAGCATTTT | CASSSTGSRPQHF
many | NA | TRBJ1-4 | TRBV10-3 | TGTGCCATCAGCCGGACGGGCCAAAGTAACGGTAATGAAAAACTGTTTTTT | CAISRTGQSNGNEKLFF
many | NA | TRBJ2-6 | TRBV12-3/TRBV12-4 | TGTGCCAGCAGTTTAGCGGGTTACTCTGGGGCCAACGTCCTGACTTTC | CASSLAGYSGANVLTF
many | TRBD1 | TRBJ1-5 | TRBV18 | TGTGCCAGCTCAACGACAGGGAGAAATCAGCCCCAGCATTTT | CASSTTGRNQPQHF
many | NA | TRBJ1-6 | TRBV10-3 | TGTGCCATCAGTGACCCCCAGGGCCGGTCACCCCTCCACTTT | CAISDPQGRSPLHF
many | TRBD1 | TRBJ2-7 | TRBV20-1 | TGCAGTGCTCAGGGGACAGGTCTCGAAGAGCAGTACTTC | CSAQGTGLEEQYF
NA | NA | TRBJ2-7 | TRBV20-1 | TGCAGTGCTAGAGGGGGGTCCTACGAGCAGTACTTC | CSARGGSYEQYF
many | NA | TRBJ2-6 | TRBV6-2/TRBV6-3 | TGTGCCAGCAGTTACTCGACAGGTGTCTCTGGGGCCAACGTCCTGACTTTC | CASSYSTGVSGANVLTF
few | NA | TRBJ2-1 | TRBV11-1 | TGTGCCAGCAGCTTAGGCCCTCGGGGGTACAATGAGCAGTTCTTC | CASSLGPRGYNEQFF
NA | NA | TRBJ2-1 | TRBV7-3 | TGTGCCAGCAGCCCCGCCGGGACGGGAGACAATGAGCAGTTCTTC | CASSPAGTGDNEQFF